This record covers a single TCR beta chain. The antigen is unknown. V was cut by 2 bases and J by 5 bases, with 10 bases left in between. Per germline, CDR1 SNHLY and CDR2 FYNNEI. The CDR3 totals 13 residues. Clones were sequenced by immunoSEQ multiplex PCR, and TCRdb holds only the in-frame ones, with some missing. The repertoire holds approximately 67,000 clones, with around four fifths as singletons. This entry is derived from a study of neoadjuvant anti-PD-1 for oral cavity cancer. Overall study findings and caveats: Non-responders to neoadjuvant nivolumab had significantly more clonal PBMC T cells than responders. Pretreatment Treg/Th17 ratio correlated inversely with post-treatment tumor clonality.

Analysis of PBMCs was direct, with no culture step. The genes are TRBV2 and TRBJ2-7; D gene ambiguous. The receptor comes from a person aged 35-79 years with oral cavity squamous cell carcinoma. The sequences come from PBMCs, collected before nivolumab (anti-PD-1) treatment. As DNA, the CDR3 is TGTGCCAGCAGTGAAATTGGGGTGAACGAGCAGTACTTC. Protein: CASSEIGVNEQYF.